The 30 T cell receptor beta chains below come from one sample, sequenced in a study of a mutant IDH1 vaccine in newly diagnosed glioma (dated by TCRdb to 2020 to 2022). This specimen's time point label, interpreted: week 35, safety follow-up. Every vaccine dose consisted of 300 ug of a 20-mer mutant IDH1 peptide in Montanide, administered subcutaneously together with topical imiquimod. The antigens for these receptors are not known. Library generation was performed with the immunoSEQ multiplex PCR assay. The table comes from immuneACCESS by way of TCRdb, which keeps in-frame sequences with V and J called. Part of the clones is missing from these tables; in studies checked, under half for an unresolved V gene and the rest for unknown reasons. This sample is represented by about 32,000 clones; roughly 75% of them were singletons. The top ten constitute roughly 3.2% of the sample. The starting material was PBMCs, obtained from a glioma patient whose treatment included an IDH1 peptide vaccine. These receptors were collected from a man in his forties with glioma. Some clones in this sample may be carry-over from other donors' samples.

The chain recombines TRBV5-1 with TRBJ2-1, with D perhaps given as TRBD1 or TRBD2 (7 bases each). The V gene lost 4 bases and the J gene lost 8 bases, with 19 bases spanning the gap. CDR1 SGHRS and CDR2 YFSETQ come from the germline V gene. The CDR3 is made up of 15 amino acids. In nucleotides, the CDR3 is TGCGCCAGCAGCCTCCAGGGGGGGATGGTGGATGAGCAGTTCTTC. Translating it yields CASSLQGGMVDEQFF.

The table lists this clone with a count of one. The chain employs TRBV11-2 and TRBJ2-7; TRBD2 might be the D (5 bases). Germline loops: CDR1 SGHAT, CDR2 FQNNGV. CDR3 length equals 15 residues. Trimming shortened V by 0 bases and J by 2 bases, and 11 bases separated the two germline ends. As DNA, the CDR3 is TGTGCCAGCAGCTTAGATCAAGCGGAGACCTACGAGCAGTACTTC. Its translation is CASSLDQAETYEQYF.

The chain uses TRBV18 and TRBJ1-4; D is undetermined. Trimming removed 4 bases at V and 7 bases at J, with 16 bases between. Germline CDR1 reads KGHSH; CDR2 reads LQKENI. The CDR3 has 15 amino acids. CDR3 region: CASSQPQPNGEKLFF. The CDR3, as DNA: TGTGCCAGCTCACAACCGCAGCCAAACGGTGAAAAACTGTTTTTT.

CDR3: CASSARGQGKAEAFF. The CDR3 DNA sequence: TGTGCCAGCAGTGCACGGGGACAGGGGAAGGCTGAAGCTTTCTTT. The V and J genes are TRBV6-1 and TRBJ1-1; TRBD1 matches 10 bases. CDR3 size: 15 residues. J lost 6 bases, V lost 4 bases, and 8 bases had no gene match. Germline V lookup: CDR1 MNHNS, CDR2 SASEGT.

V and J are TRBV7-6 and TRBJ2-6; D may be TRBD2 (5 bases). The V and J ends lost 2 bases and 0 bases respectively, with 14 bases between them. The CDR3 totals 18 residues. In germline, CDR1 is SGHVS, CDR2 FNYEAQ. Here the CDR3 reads CASSLRLLANSGANVLTF. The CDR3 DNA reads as TGTGCCAGCAGCTTAAGGCTTTTAGCGAACTCTGGGGCCAACGTCCTGACTTTC.

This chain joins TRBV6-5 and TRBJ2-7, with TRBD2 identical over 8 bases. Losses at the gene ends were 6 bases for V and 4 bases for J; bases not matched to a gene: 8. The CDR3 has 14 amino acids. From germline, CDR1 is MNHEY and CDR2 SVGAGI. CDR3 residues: CASSYGPGGYEQYF. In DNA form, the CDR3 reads TGTGCCAGCAGCTACGGGCCGGGAGGGTACGAGCAGTACTTC.

The CDR3 nucleotides read TGTGCCAGCAGCTTAATGGGTCAGTTCGAACAGCCCCAGCATTTT. Protein sequence: CASSLMGQFEQPQHF. The chain employs TRBV7-9 and TRBJ1-5, with D hard to call. The CDR3 totals 15 residues. With 2 bases removed from V and 7 bases from J, the gap between germline ends came to 15 bases. The germline V gene has CDR1 SEHNR and CDR2 FQNEAQ (reference sequence).

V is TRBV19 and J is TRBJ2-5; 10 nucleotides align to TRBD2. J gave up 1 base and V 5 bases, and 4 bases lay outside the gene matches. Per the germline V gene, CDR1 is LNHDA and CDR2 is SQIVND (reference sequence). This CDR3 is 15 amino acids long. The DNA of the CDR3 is TGTGCCAGTAGTCCGCTAGCGGGGGCCCAAGAGACCCAGTACTTC. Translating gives CASSPLAGAQETQYF.

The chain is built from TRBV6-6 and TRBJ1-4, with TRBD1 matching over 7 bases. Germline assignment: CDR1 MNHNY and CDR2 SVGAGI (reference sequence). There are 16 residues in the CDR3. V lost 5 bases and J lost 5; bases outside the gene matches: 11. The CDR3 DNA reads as TGTGCCAGCAGTAGGTGGCCAGGGGGTAACAATGAAAAACTGTTTTTT. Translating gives CASSRWPGGNNEKLFF.

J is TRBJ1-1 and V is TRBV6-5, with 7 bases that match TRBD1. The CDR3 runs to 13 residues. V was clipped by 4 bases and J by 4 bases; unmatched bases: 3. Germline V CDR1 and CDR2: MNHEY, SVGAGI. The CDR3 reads CASSLYRGTEAFF. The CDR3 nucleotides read TGTGCCAGCAGTTTATACAGGGGCACTGAAGCTTTCTTT.

The CDR3 here is CASSSGRRQETQYF. CDR3 DNA sequence: TGTGCCAGCAGCTCCGGACGGCGCCAAGAGACCCAGTACTTC. J is TRBJ2-5 and V is TRBV7-8; D is undetermined. V was shortened by 4 bases and J by 1 base, with 10 bases between the two germline ends. The CDR3 runs 14 residues. Germline CDR1 SGHVS, CDR2 FQNEAQ.

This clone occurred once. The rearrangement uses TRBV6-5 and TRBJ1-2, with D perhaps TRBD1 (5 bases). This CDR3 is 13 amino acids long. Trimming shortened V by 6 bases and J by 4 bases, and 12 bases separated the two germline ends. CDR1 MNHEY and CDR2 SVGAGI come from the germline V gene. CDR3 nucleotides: TGTGCCAGCAGCCGTTTGAGGGGCTATGGCTACACCTTC. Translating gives CASSRLRGYGYTF.

The CDR3 region has the DNA TGTGCCAGCAGCGTGGGCTCTGGGGCCAACGTCCTGACTTTC. It yields the protein CASSVGSGANVLTF. V gene TRBV9 combines with J gene TRBJ2-6; D not certain. CDR1 is SGDLS, CDR2 YYNGEE, per germline. V gave up 2 bases and J gave up 0 bases, with 3 bases separating them. This CDR3 is 14 amino acids long.

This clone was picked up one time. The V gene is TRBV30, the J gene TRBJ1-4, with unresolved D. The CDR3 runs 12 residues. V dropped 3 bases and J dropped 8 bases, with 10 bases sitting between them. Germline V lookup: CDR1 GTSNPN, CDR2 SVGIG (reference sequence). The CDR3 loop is CAWSPSDEKLFF. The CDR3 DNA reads TGTGCCTGGAGCCCCTCGGACGAAAAACTGTTTTTT.

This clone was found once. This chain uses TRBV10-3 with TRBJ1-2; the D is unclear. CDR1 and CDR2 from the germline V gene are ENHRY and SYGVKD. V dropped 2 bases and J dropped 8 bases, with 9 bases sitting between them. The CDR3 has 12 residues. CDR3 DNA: TGTGCCATCAGTGAGCCGAGTTGGGGCTACACCTTC. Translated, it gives CAISEPSWGYTF.

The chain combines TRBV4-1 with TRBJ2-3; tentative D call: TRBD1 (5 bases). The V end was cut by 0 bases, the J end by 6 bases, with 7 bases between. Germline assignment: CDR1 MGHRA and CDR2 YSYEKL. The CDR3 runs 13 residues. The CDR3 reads CASSQDPGDTQYF. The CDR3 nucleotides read TGCGCCAGCAGCCAAGATCCAGGGGATACGCAGTATTTT.

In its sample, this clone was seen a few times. CDR3 in amino acids: CASSNINRLETYGYTF. CDR3 sequence (DNA): TGTGCCAGCAGCAACATCAACAGGTTGGAAACCTATGGCTACACCTTC. The V gene is TRBV7-9, the J gene TRBJ1-2; possibly TRBD1 for D (5 bases). The CDR3 sequence is 16 residues long. CDR1 and CDR2 from the germline V gene are SEHNR and FQNEAQ (reference sequence). V was cut by 5 bases and J by 4 bases, with 20 bases left in between.

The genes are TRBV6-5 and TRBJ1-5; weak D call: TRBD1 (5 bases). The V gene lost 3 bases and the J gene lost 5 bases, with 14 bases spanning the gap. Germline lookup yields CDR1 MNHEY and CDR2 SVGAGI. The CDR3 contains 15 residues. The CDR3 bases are TGTGCCAGCAGTTATAACCGGCAGGGCCATCAGCCCCAGCATTTT. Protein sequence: CASSYNRQGHQPQHF.

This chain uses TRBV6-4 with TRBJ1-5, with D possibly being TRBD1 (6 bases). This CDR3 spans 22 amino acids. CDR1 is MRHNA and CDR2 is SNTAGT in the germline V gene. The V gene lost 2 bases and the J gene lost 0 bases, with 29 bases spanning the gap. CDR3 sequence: CASSDPKRQIGTRLYSNQPQHF. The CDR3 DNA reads TGTGCCAGCAGTGACCCTAAAAGACAGATCGGGACAAGGCTTTATAGCAATCAGCCCCAGCATTTT.

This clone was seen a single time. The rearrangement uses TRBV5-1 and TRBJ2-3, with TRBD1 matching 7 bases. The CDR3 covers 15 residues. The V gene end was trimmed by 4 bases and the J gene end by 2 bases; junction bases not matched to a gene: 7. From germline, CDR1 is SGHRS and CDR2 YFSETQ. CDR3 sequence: CASSAGQADTDTQYF. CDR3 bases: TGCGCCAGCAGCGCCGGACAGGCAGACACAGATACGCAGTATTTT.

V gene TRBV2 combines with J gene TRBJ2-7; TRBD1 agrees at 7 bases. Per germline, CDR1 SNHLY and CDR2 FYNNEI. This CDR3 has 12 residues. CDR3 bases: TGTGCGAATTCGGGACAGACCTACGAGCAGTACTTC. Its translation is CANSGQTYEQYF.

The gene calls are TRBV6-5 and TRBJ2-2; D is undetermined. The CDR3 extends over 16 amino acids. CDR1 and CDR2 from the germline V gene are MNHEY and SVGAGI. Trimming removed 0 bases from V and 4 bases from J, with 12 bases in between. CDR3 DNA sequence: TGTGCCAGCAGTTACTCAGGCCCAGGCCCCACCGGGGAGCTGTTTTTT. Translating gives CASSYSGPGPTGELFF.

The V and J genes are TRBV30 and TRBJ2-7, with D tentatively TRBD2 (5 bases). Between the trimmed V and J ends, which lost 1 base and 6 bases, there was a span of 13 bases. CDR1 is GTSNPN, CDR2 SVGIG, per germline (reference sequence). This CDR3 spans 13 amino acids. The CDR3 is CAWSAGVYVEQYF. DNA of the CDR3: TGTGCCTGGAGTGCCGGGGTATACGTCGAGCAGTACTTC.

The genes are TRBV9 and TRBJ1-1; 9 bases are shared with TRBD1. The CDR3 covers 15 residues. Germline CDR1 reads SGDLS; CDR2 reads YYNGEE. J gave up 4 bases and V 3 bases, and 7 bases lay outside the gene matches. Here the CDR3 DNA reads TGTGCCAGCAGCGAAAGACAGGGGGTGGTCACTGAAGCTTTCTTT. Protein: CASSERQGVVTEAFF.

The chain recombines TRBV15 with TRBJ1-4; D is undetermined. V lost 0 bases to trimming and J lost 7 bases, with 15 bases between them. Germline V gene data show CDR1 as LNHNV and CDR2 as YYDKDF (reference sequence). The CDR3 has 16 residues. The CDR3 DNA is TGTGCCACCAGCAGAGAAAGGCCTAATCTCGGTGAAAAACTGTTTTTT. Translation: CATSRERPNLGEKLFF.

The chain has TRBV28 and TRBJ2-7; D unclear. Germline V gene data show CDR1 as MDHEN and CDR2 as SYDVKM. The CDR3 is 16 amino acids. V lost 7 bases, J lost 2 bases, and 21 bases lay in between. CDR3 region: CASTSRAKIIPYEQYF. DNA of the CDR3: TGTGCCAGCACCTCTAGGGCGAAAATAATCCCCTACGAGCAGTACTTC.

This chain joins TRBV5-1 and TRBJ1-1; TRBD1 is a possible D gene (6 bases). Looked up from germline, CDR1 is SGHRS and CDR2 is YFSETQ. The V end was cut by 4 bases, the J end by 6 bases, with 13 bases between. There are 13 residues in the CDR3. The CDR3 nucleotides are TGCGCCAGCAGCCAGGGGCCGAGCCCTGAAGCTTTCTTT. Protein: CASSQGPSPEAFF.

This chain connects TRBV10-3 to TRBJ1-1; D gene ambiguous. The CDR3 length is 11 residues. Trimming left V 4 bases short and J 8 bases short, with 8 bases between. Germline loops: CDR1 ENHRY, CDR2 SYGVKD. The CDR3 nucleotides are TGTGCCATCAGTGGAGGTAACGAAGCTTTCTTT. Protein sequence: CAISGGNEAFF.

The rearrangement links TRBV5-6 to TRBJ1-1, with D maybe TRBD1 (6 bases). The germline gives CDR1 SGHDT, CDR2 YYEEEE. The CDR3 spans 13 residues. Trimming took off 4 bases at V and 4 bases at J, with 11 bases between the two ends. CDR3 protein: CASSPGARTEAFF. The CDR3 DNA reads TGTGCCAGCAGCCCGGGGGCGCGCACTGAAGCTTTCTTT.

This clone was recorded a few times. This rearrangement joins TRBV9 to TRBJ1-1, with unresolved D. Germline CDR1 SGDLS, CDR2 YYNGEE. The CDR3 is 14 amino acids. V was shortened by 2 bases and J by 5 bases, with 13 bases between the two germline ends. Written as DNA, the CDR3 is TGTGCCAGCAGCGTTATTCCACCGGCAACTGAAGCTTTCTTT. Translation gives CASSVIPPATEAFF.